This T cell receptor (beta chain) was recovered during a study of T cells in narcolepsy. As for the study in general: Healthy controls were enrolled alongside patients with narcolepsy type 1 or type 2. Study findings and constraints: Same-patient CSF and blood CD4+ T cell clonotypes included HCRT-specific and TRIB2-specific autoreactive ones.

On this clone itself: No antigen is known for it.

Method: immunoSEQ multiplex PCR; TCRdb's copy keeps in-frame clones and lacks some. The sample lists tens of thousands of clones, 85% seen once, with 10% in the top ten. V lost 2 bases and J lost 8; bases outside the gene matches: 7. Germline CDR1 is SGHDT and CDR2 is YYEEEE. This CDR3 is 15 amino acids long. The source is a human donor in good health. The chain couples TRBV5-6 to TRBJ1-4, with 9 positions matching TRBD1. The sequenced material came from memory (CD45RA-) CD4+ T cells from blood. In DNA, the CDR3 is TGTGCCAGCAGCTTATCCGGGACAGGGAGAGAAAAACTGTTTTTT. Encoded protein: CASSLSGTGREKLFF.